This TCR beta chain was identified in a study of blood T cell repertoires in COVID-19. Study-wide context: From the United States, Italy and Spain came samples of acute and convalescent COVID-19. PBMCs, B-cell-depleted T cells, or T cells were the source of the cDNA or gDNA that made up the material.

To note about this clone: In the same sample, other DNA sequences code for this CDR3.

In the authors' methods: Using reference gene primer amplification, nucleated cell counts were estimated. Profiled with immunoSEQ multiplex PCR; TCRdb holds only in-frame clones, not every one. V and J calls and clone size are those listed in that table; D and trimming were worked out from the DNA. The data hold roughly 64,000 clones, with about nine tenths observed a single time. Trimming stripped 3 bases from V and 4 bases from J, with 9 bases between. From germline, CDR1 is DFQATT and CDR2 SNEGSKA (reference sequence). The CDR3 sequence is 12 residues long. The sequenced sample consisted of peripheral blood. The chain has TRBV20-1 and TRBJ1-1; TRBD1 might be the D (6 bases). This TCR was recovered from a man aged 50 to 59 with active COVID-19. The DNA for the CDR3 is TGCAGTGCTAGTGAGGGGGGCACTGAAGCTTTCTTT. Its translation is CSASEGGTEAFF.